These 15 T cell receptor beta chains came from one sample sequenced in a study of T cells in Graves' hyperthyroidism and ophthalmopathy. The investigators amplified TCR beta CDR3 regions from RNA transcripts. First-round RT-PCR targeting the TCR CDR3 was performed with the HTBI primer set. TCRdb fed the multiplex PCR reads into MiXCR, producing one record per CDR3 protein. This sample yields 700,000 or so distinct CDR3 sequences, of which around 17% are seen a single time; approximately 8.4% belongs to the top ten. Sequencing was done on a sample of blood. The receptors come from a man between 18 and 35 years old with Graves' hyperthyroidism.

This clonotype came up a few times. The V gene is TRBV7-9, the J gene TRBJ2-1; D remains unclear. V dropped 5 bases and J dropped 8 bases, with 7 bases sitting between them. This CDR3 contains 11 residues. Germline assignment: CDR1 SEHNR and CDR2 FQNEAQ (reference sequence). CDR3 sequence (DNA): TGTGCCAGCAGCCGCAGAGATGAGCAGTTCTTC. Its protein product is CASSRRDEQFF.

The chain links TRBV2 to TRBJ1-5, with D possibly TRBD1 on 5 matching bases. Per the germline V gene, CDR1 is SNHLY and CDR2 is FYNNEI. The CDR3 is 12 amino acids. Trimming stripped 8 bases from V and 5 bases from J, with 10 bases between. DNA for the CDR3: TGTGCCAGCCATGGGGGGGATCAGCCCCAGCATTTT. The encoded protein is CASHGGDQPQHF.

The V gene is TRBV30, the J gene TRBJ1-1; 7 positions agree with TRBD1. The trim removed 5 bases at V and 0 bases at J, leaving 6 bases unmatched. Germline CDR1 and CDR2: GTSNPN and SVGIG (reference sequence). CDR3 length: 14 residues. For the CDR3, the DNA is TGTGCCTGGGGGGGGACAGCCTTGAACACTGAAGCTTTCTTT. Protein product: CAWGGTALNTEAFF.

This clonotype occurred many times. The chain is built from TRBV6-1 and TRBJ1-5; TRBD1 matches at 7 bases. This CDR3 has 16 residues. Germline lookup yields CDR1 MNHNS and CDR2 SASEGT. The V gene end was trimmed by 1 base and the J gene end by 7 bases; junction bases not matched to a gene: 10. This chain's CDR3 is CASSEEIRGRRQPQHF. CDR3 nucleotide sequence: TGTGCCAGCAGTGAAGAGATAAGGGGGCGTCGACAGCCCCAGCATTTT.

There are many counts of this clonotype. CDR3 DNA: TGTGCCAGCAGCTTCGCGGGGGCGGGGGCCAACGTCCTGACTTTC. It codes for CASSFAGAGANVLTF. The chain combines TRBV7-2 with TRBJ2-6; a possible D gene is TRBD2 (7 bases). V lost 3 bases to trimming and J lost 4 bases, with 10 bases between them. The CDR3 extends over 15 amino acids. Germline loops: CDR1 SGHTA, CDR2 FQGNSA. Full variable domain (rest looked up from reference TRBV7-2 and TRBJ2-6): GAGVSQSPSNKVTEKGKDVELRCDPISGHTALYWYRQSLGQGLEFLIYFQGNSAPDKSGLPSDRFSAERTGGSVSTLTIQRTQQEDSAVYLCASSFAGAGANVLTFGAGSRLTVL.

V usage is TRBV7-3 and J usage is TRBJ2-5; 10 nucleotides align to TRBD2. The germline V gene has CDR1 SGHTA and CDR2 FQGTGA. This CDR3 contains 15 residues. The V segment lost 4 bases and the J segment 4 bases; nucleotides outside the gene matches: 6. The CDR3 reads CASSSSSGSLETQYF. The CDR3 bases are TGTGCCAGCAGCTCGTCTAGCGGGAGTCTAGAGACCCAGTACTTC.

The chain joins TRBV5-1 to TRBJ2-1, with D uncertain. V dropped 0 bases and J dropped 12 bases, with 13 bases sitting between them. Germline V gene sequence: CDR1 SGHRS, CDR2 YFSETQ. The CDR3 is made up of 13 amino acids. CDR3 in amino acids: CASSLGGEHGQFF. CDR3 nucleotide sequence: TGCGCCAGCAGCTTGGGAGGAGAGCACGGGCAGTTCTTC.

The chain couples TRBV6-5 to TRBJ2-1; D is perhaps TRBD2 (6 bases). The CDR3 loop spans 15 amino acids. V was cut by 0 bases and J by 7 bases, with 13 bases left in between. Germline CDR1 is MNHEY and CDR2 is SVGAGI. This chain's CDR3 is CASSYSGTGLNEQFF. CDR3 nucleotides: TGTGCCAGCAGTTACTCCGGGACTGGGTTAAATGAGCAGTTCTTC.

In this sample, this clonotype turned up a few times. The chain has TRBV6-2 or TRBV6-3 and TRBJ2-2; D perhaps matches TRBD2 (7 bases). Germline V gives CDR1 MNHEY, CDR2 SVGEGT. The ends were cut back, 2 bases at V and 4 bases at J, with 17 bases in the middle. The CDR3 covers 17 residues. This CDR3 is CASSYQTRGPVTGELFF. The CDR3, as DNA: TGTGCCAGCAGTTACCAGACGCGGGGGCCGGTCACCGGGGAGCTGTTTTTT.

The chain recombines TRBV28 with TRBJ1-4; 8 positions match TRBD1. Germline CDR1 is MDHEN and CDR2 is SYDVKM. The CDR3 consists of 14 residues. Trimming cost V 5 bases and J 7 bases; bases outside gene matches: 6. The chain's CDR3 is CASSQGAGGEKLFF. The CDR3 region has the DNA TGTGCCAGCAGTCAGGGGGCCGGGGGTGAAAAACTGTTTTTT.

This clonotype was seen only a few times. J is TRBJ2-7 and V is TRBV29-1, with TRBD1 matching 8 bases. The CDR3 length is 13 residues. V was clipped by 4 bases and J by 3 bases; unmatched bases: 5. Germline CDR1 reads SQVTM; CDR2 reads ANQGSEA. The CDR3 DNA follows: TGCAGCGTTGGGTCCGGACAGGGCTACGAGCAGTACTTC. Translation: CSVGSGQGYEQYF.

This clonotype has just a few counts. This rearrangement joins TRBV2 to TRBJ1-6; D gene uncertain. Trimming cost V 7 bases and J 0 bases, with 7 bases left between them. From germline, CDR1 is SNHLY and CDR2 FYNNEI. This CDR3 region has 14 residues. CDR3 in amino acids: CASTQSSYNSPLHF. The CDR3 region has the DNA TGTGCCAGCACCCAGAGCTCCTATAATTCACCCCTCCACTTT.

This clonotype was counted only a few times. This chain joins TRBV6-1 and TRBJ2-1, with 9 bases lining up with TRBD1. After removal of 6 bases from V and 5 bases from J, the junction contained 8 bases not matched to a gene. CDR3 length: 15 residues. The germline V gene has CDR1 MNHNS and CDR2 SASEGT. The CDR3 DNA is TGTGCCAGCAGCCCCTGGGACAGGGCCCACAATGAGCAGTTCTTC. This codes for CASSPWDRAHNEQFF.

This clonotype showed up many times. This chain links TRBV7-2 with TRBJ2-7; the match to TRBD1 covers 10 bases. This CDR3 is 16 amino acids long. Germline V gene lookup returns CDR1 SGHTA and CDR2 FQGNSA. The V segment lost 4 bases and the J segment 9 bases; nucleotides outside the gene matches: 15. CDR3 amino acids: CASSYSLVGTGEAQYF. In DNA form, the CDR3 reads TGTGCCAGCAGCTACTCGTTAGTCGGGACAGGGGAAGCGCAGTACTTC.

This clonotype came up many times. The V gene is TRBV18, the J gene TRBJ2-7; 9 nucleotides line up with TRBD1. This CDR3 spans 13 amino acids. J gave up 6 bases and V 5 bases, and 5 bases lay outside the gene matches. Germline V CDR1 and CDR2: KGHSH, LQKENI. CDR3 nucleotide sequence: TGTGCCAGCTCATCGACAGGGGGTCTCGAGCAGTACTTC. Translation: CASSSTGGLEQYF. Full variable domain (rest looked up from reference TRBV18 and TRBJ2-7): NAGVMQNPRHLVRRRGQEARLRCSPMKGHSHVYWYRQLPEEGLKFMVYLQKENIIDESGMPKERFSAEFPKEGPSILRIQQVVRGDSAAYFCASSSTGGLEQYFGPGTRLTVT.